This is a list of T cell receptor beta chains from one sample in a study of cytomegalovirus exposure and HLA in healthy donors. Assay used: immunoSEQ multiplex PCR; TCRdb lists only in-frame clones, some missing. The table has 90,000 to 120,000 clones, around 79% seen once. Sequences were obtained from PBMCs. All receptors come from a male donor in good health and CMV-seropositive. CDR3s include the opening cysteine and the closing phenylalanine or tryptophan. Each record gives: J gene, V gene, CDR3 protein.

>TRBJ1-1|TRBV29-1
CSAPGGGLAEAFF
>TRBJ1-1|TRBV11-2
CASSKLTGAYTEAFF
>TRBJ1-6|TRBV2
CASSSGTSYNSPLHF
>TRBJ1-1|TRBV25-1
CASGSAGGVYTEAFF
>TRBJ2-1|TRBV10-3
CAIRASLGDEQFF
>TRBJ1-1|TRBV5-5
CASSPLASPNTEAFF
>TRBJ1-2|TRBV7-9
CASSLSGGGYTF
>TRBJ2-2|TRBV6-4
CASSRTSGGPNTGELFF
>TRBJ2-3|TRBV29-1
CSVNGLAGGADTQYF
>TRBJ2-7|TRBV25-1
CASSEVTGGMYF
>TRBJ2-3|TRBV7-9
CASSPKPRLAGYTDTQYF
>TRBJ1-1|TRBV11-3
CASSLRDREAFF
>TRBJ1-2|TRBV6-5
CASSYIRERGGYTF
>TRBJ2-6|TRBV29-1
CSAASVIPGANVLTF
>TRBJ2-7|TRBV11-3
CASSSGPSYEQYF
>TRBJ2-7|TRBV7-9
CASSLEGTDYYEQYF
>TRBJ2-7|TRBV21-1
CASSRGQLRRAYEQYF
>TRBJ2-5|TRBV7-2
CASSFAGGKETQYF
>TRBJ2-3|TRBV19
CASSLRLAGSTDTQYF
>TRBJ1-1|TRBV6-1
CASSPRVTEAFF
>TRBJ1-3|TRBV9
CASSVVDTADTIYF
>TRBJ2-1|TRBV9
CASTPGSYNEQFF
>TRBJ1-3|TRBV7-9
CASGGQANTIYF
>TRBJ1-6|TRBV7-8
CASSLRQTPNSPLHF
>TRBJ1-5|TRBV5-8
CASSLAPGVSNQPQHF
>TRBJ1-1|TRBV10-3
CAANPGKDTEAFF
>TRBJ1-4|TRBV7-8
CASSPQELGRSNEKLFF
>TRBJ1-1|TRBV29-1
CSGYTGSTEAFF
>TRBJ1-2|TRBV7-9
CASSLDPRALADGYTF
>TRBJ1-3|TRBV25-1
CASSEFLYSGNTIYF
>TRBJ2-7|TRBV15
CATSGGQGLPQYF
>TRBJ1-6|TRBV5-1
CASSLARGLGSPLHF
>TRBJ2-2|TRBV10-3
CAIKDSGELFF
>TRBJ1-3|TRBV6-6
CASSYGRLDVSNTIYF
>TRBJ2-2|TRBV9
CASSSTPATNTGELFF
>TRBJ1-5|TRBV2
CASSEERVSGLSGKPQHF
>TRBJ1-5|TRBV30
CAWAGDSNQPQHF
>TRBJ2-7|TRBV7-3
CASSQGRQFEQYF
>TRBJ1-3|TRBV6-1
CASSDATASENTIYF
>TRBJ1-1|TRBV5-1
CASSLGQGVGTEAFF
>TRBJ2-3|TRBV4-1
CASSLAGGSTDTQYF
>TRBJ1-1|TRBV6-6
CASSSPLYEAFF
>TRBJ2-2|TRBV6-5
CASSSTGDEIAGELFF
>TRBJ1-1|TRBV29-1
CSVGDQPNTEAFF
>TRBJ2-3|TRBV6-5
CASSSRQTTSTDTQYF
>TRBJ2-5|TRBV7-6
CASSLGGTISETQYF
>TRBJ1-2|TRBV7-9
CASRSTGGKDGYTF
>TRBJ1-1|TRBV28
CASKKPPDILNTEAFF
>TRBJ2-1|TRBV7-8
CASSLSDSGYNEQFF
>TRBJ2-7|TRBV4-3
CASSQGASSAYEQYF
>TRBJ1-6|TRBV7-2
CASSLGAGTYSPLHF
>TRBJ1-2|TRBV4-2
CASSWDSRPGGYTF
>TRBJ1-1|TRBV7-8
CASSMGDYREAFF
>TRBJ2-7|TRBV7-2
CASSLVAAGGYEQYF
>TRBJ1-2|TRBV7-2
CASSFAWDRPGYGYTF